These 19 T cell receptor beta chains were sequenced from one sample in a study of shared clonotypes between healthy human individuals. The assay was immunoSEQ multiplex PCR, and TCRdb's table has in-frame clones only and misses some. Here the sample spans more than 2,000,000 clones, approximately 94% being singletons. The sequenced sample was naive CD4+ T cells sorted from blood. Sample subset: CD45RA+ positively selected. The receptors here all came from a young man in good health.

The rearrangement uses TRBV6-1 and TRBJ1-1; 8 positions agree with TRBD1. The V gene end was trimmed by 6 bases and the J gene end by 2 bases; junction bases not matched to a gene: 8. CDR1 and CDR2 from the germline V gene are MNHNS and SASEGT. The CDR3 totals 15 residues. The CDR3: CASSRGQGANTEAFF. CDR3 sequence (DNA): TGTGCCAGCAGCCGCGGGCAGGGGGCTAACACTGAAGCTTTCTTT.

This chain connects TRBV27 to TRBJ1-2; D is undetermined. The CDR3 is made up of 15 amino acids. Germline V gene sequence: CDR1 MNHEY, CDR2 SMNVEV (reference sequence). V was cut by 3 bases and J by 4 bases, with 15 bases left in between. The CDR3: CASSFGRGSTYGYTF. CDR3 DNA sequence: TGTGCCAGCAGTTTCGGCAGAGGATCTACCTATGGCTACACCTTC.

The genes are TRBV11-2 and TRBJ2-1; D remains ambiguous. The CDR3 contains 16 residues. The V gene lost 1 base and the J gene lost 6 bases, with 16 bases spanning the gap. Germline V gene data show CDR1 as SGHAT and CDR2 as FQNNGV. The CDR3 is CASSLGTYPSSNEQFF. The CDR3 DNA is TGTGCCAGCAGCTTAGGTACCTACCCATCGTCCAATGAGCAGTTCTTC.

The chain employs TRBV6-1 and TRBJ1-6; the D is unclear. The V gene's germline CDR1 is MNHNS and CDR2 SASEGT. The CDR3 runs 18 residues. Between the trimmed V and J ends, which lost 1 base and 0 bases, there was a span of 13 bases. CDR3 protein: CASSEVGNIRSYNSPLHF. The CDR3 DNA sequence: TGTGCCAGCAGTGAAGTAGGGAACATCCGCTCCTATAATTCACCCCTCCACTTT.

The chain carries TRBV21-1 and TRBJ1-4. TRBV21-1 corresponds to a pseudogene. This CDR3 contains 15 residues. CDR3 bases: TGTGCCAGCACATCCCTCGGGGCAAGGGATGAAAAACTGTTTTTT. This codes for CASTSLGARDEKLFF.

The chain employs TRBV14 and TRBJ2-3; TRBD1 agrees at 10 bases. The CDR3 runs 18 residues. The V gene end was trimmed by 4 bases and the J gene end by 0 bases; junction bases not matched to a gene: 10. CDR1 is SGHDN, CDR2 FVKESK, per germline. The CDR3 nucleotides read TGTGCCAGCAGCCGGGGACAGGGGAAATTTTATAGCACAGATACGCAGTATTTT. This translates into CASSRGQGKFYSTDTQYF. Filled out from reference TRBV14 and TRBJ2-3, the complete variable domain reads EAGVTQFPSHSVIEKGQTVTLRCDPISGHDNLYWYRRVMGKEIKFLLHFVKESKQDESGMPNNRFLAERTGGTYSTLKVQPAELEDSGVYFCASSRGQGKFYSTDTQYFGPGTRLTVL.

The chain recombines TRBV4-3 with TRBJ1-3; D is ambiguous. The length of the CDR3 is 15 residues. Germline lookup yields CDR1 LGHNA and CDR2 YSLEER. V gave up 0 bases and J gave up 0 bases, with 6 bases separating them. The CDR3 DNA reads TGCGCCAGCAGCCAAGAGAAAAGCTCTGGAAACACCATATATTTT. It specifies CASSQEKSSGNTIYF.

This rearrangement joins TRBV21-1 to TRBJ2-2; the table gives TRBD1 as D, unverified against the DNA. TRBV21-1 is given as a pseudogene. This CDR3 is 16 amino acids long. The CDR3 DNA reads as TGTGCCAGCAGGTACCATCCCCAGGGGAACACCGGGGAGCTGTTTTTT. Encoded protein: CASRYHPQGNTGELFF.

Comment on this clone: At one end the junction does not follow the germline gene, possibly because of a read error. V usage is TRBV7-2 and J usage is TRBJ1-3; D gene ambiguous. Germline V gene data show CDR1 as SGHTA and CDR2 as FQGNSA. The CDR3 totals 16 residues. The CDR3 DNA reads as TGTGCCAACAGCTTAGTCGGTGCAGGAATCGGAAACACCATATATTTT. As protein: CANSLVGAGIGNTIYF.

The V and J genes are TRBV5-6 and TRBJ1-2; 9 nucleotides line up with TRBD1. V shed 0 bases, J shed 2 bases, and the junction held 5 bases outside the gene matches. The germline V gene has CDR1 SGHDT and CDR2 YYEEEE. The CDR3 contains 16 residues. In DNA form, the CDR3 reads TGTGCCAGCAGCTTGGGAGGACAGGGGATCAACTATGGCTACACCTTC. Encoded protein: CASSLGGQGINYGYTF.

This rearrangement joins TRBV28 to TRBJ2-3, with D perhaps TRBD2 (5 bases). Trimming shortened V by 3 bases and J by 4 bases, and 8 bases separated the two germline ends. Germline CDR1 MDHEN, CDR2 SYDVKM. The CDR3 extends over 13 amino acids. The CDR3 spells CASSFSGADTQYF. As DNA, the CDR3 is TGTGCCAGCAGTTTTTCCGGGGCAGATACGCAGTATTTT.

This clone was counted once. The rearrangement joins TRBV6-6 to TRBJ2-7; no definite D call. This CDR3 is 14 amino acids long. V shed 2 bases and J shed 3 bases, with 11 bases lying between them. Germline V gene lookup returns CDR1 MNHNY and CDR2 SVGAGI (reference sequence). CDR3 nucleotide sequence: TGTGCCAGCAGTTACACGGACGCGTTCTACGAGCAGTACTTC. Protein: CASSYTDAFYEQYF.

The gene calls are TRBV5-6 and TRBJ2-5; 12 bases are shared with TRBD1. Per the germline V gene, CDR1 is SGHDT and CDR2 is YYEEEE. V lost 4 bases and J lost 0; bases outside the gene matches: 10. The CDR3 loop spans 18 amino acids. The DNA of the CDR3 is TGTGCCAGCAGCCCCGGGACAGGGGGCCGATTCAACCAAGAGACCCAGTACTTC. Protein sequence: CASSPGTGGRFNQETQYF.

The chain uses TRBV10-1 and TRBJ2-2, with TRBD2 identical over 9 bases. Trimming cost V 5 bases and J 9 bases; bases outside gene matches: 10. The germline V gene has CDR1 WNHNN and CDR2 SYGVQD (reference sequence). The CDR3 contains 15 residues. The CDR3 is CASSYLAGSKRELFF. CDR3 DNA sequence: TGCGCCAGCAGTTACCTAGCGGGAAGTAAGCGGGAGCTGTTTTTT.

The rearrangement uses TRBV9 and TRBJ2-2, with 8 nucleotides matching TRBD1. This CDR3 region has 16 residues. Germline lookup yields CDR1 SGDLS and CDR2 YYNGEE. V lost 4 bases, J lost 1 base, and 6 bases stayed unmatched. For the CDR3, the DNA is TGTGCCAGCAGCCCCCGACAGGGGAAGAACACCGGGGAGCTGTTTTTT. It yields the protein CASSPRQGKNTGELFF.

The rearrangement links TRBV10-1 to TRBJ2-1; the D gene is possibly TRBD1 (6 bases). Germline CDR1 and CDR2: WNHNN and SYGVQD (reference sequence). The V end was cut by 6 bases, the J end by 8 bases, with 17 bases between. The CDR3 contains 14 residues. In DNA form, the CDR3 reads TGCGCCAGCAGCGAAGGACAGCCAGGGCATGAGCAGTTCTTC. Residues: CASSEGQPGHEQFF.

This rearrangement joins TRBV6-5 to TRBJ2-7; 8 nucleotides match TRBD2. J lost 0 bases, V lost 0 bases, and 4 bases had no gene match. There are 16 residues in the CDR3. CDR1 is MNHEY, CDR2 SVGAGI, per germline. DNA of the CDR3: TGTGCCAGCAGTTACTCTTATAGCGGGAACTCCTACGAGCAGTACTTC. As protein: CASSYSYSGNSYEQYF.

The V and J genes are TRBV2 and TRBJ1-4; D is uncertain. With 2 bases removed from V and 8 bases from J, the gap between germline ends came to 12 bases. The CDR3 contains 14 residues. Germline-derived CDR1 and CDR2 are SNHLY and FYNNEI. The CDR3 DNA reads as TGTGCCAGCAGTGAACGGGAAGTAGGAGAAAAACTGTTTTTT. This sequence encodes CASSEREVGEKLFF.

V is TRBV27 and J is TRBJ1-2; tentatively, D is TRBD1 (5 bases). Germline lookup yields CDR1 MNHEY and CDR2 SMNVEV (reference sequence). V lost 0 bases to trimming and J lost 8 bases, with 16 bases between them. This CDR3 spans 15 amino acids. This CDR3 reads CASSLSGGLNLGYTF. Written as DNA, the CDR3 is TGTGCCAGCAGTTTATCGGGGGGATTGAACTTGGGCTACACCTTC.